Listed below are T cell receptor beta chains from one sample, sequenced in a study of shared clonotypes between healthy human individuals. Repertoires were generated with immunoSEQ multiplex PCR, while TCRdb's copy carries only in-frame clones and drops some. The table shows 2 million to 2.5 million clones, with around 95% occurring only once. Specimen: naive CD4+ T cells sorted from blood. The receptors shown here come from a young man in good health. The CDR3 runs from the conserved cysteine through the conserved F or W. D genes are given only for firm matches. The size entry is marked missing in some rows and otherwise reads once, few, many or a size class.

.	TRBV6-5	TRBJ1-5	.	CASSYSTSGNQPQHF	TGTGCCAGCAGTTATTCGACAAGTGGCAATCAGCCCCAGCATTTT
.	TRBV7-2	TRBJ2-7	.	CASSLSKSRGPSYEQYF	TGTGCCAGCAGCCTAAGCAAGTCGCGGGGCCCATCCTACGAGCAGTACTTC
.	TRBV7-8	TRBJ1-1	.	CASSLWRENTEAFF	TGTGCCAGCAGCTTATGGCGCGAAAACACTGAAGCTTTCTTT
.	TRBV9	TRBJ1-5	.	CASSVEAGVGQPQHF	TGTGCCAGCAGCGTAGAGGCGGGGGTTGGTCAGCCCCAGCATTTT
TRBD2	TRBV2	TRBJ2-3	once	CASSGGGLGPTDTQYF	TGTGCCAGCAGCGGCGGGGGTCTAGGCCCCACAGATACGCAGTATTTT
TRBD2	TRBV2	TRBJ2-7	.	CASSDGTRGEQYF	TGTGCCAGCAGTGACGGGACTAGGGGAGAGCAGTACTTC
.	TRBV9	TRBJ1-4	.	CASSVAGDEKLFF	TGTGCCAGCAGCGTAGCAGGGGACGAAAAACTGTTTTTT
.	TRBV27	TRBJ1-2	once	CASSLLGWDGYTF	TGTGCCAGCAGTTTACTAGGGTGGGATGGCTACACCTTC
.	TRBV30	TRBJ1-5	.	CAWSRGEMYWGQPQHF	TGTGCCTGGAGTAGAGGGGAAATGTATTGGGGGCAGCCCCAGCATTTT
TRBD1	TRBV2	TRBJ1-2	.	CASTRSDRGNGYTF	TGTGCCAGCACTCGTTCGGACAGGGGGAATGGCTACACCTTC
TRBD1	TRBV6-6	TRBJ2-7	few	CASRGQAEQYF	TGTGCCAGCAGGGGACAGGCCGAGCAGTACTTC
.	TRBV6-1	TRBJ1-2	once	CASSEAPSPKGAASLYGYTF	TGTGCCAGCAGTGAAGCCCCGTCCCCCAAAGGAGCAGCCTCACTCTATGGCTACACCTTC
TRBD2	TRBV9	TRBJ2-7	.	CASSVHPSGSLSEQYF	TGTGCCAGCAGCGTCCACCCTAGCGGGAGTTTATCGGAGCAGTACTTC
.	TRBV4-1	TRBJ1-5	.	CASSQDHNQPQHF	TGCGCCAGCAGCCAAGATCACAATCAGCCCCAGCATTTT
TRBD1	TRBV5-1	TRBJ2-7	.	CASSYSTTGVHEQYF	TGCGCCAGCAGCTATAGTACGACAGGGGTGCACGAGCAGTACTTC
.	TRBV5-1	TRBJ2-7	.	CASSLGSSSYEQYF	TGCGCCAGCAGCTTGGGCAGTAGCTCCTACGAGCAGTACTTC
.	TRBV27	TRBJ2-7	.	CASSPRWANSYEQYF	TGTGCCAGCAGCCCCCGGTGGGCCAACTCCTACGAGCAGTACTTC
TRBD2	TRBV4-3	TRBJ2-1	.	CASSQDLIAGVGYNEQFF	TGCGCCAGCAGCCAAGATCTAATAGCGGGAGTGGGTTACAATGAGCAGTTCTTC
.	TRBV6-4	TRBJ2-2	.	CASSGSRANFGSNTGELFF	TGTGCCAGCAGTGGTAGCAGGGCCAACTTTGGTTCGAACACCGGGGAGCTGTTTTTT
TRBD2	TRBV29-1	TRBJ2-3	.	CSVASGSSTDTQYF	TGCAGCGTTGCAAGCGGGAGCTCCACAGATACGCAGTATTTT
.	TRBV30	TRBJ1-1	.	CAWSVTANTEAFF	TGTGCCTGGAGTGTCACAGCTAACACTGAAGCTTTCTTT
.	TRBV18	TRBJ1-1	.	CASSTNRDTEAFF	TGTGCCAGCTCAACGAACAGGGACACTGAAGCTTTCTTT
TRBD1	TRBV2	TRBJ1-4	.	CASNSDRGYEKLFF	TGTGCCAGCAATTCCGACAGGGGGTATGAAAAACTGTTTTTT
TRBD2	TRBV7-2	TRBJ2-5	.	CASTFSGGLQETQYF	TGTGCCAGCACCTTTAGCGGGGGCCTCCAAGAGACCCAGTACTTC
.	TRBV6-6	TRBJ1-6	.	CASSYGDFYNSPLHF	TGTGCCAGCAGTTATGGCGATTTCTATAATTCACCCCTCCACTTT
TRBD1	TRBV18	TRBJ1-4	.	CASSPPTGGSEEKLFF	TGTGCCAGCTCACCACCTACAGGGGGTTCGGAGGAAAAACTGTTTTTT
.	TRBV15	TRBJ1-5	.	CATSISGGGGQPQHF	TGTGCCACCAGCATAAGTGGGGGGGGCGGACAGCCCCAGCATTTT
TRBD2	TRBV10-3	TRBJ2-5	.	CAISVSGEETQYF	TGTGCCATCAGTGTTAGCGGGGAAGAGACCCAGTACTTC
.	TRBV2	TRBJ1-2	.	CASSAGLQVGGYTF	TGTGCCAGCAGTGCCGGACTCCAAGTAGGTGGCTACACCTTC
TRBD2	TRBV7-2	TRBJ2-7	once	CASSFPPSGRSYEQYF	TGTGCCAGCAGCTTCCCGCCTAGCGGGAGGTCCTACGAGCAGTACTTC
.	TRBV18	TRBJ1-2	.	CASSPLLSRDGYTF	TGTGCCAGCTCACCACTTCTCTCCAGGGATGGCTACACCTTC